This TCR beta chain derives from a study of blood T cell repertoires in COVID-19. The repertoire was sequenced with immunoSEQ multiplex PCR; TCRdb's copy has only in-frame clones and lacks some. The sample contains some 270,000 clones, roughly 90% of which appear only once. This clone showed up just once. This TCR was sampled from a man aged 45-60 years with acute or convalescent COVID-19. The sequencing sample was made of peripheral blood.

The CDR3 is CASSTKRGLNTEAFF. CDR3 nucleotide sequence: TGTGCCAGTAGTACAAAGAGGGGGCTGAACACTGAAGCTTTCTTT. This chain joins TRBV19 and TRBJ1-1, with TRBD1 matching over 7 bases. V lost 4 bases to trimming and J lost 0 bases; unmatched junction nucleotides: 5. Per the germline V gene, CDR1 is LNHDA and CDR2 is SQIVND (reference sequence). The CDR3 runs 15 residues.